This entry concerns a single TCR beta chain. The antigen remains undetermined. The source of the sample is a study of post-analysis software for immune sequencing data. The overall study: The study covered relapsing-remitting, secondary progressive and progressive-relapsing courses of multiple sclerosis.

The CDR3 totals 14 residues. CDR1 is MNHNS, CDR2 SASEGT, per germline. J was trimmed by 7 bases and V by 6 bases; bases with no gene match: 2. Each TCR beta cDNA library carried unique molecular identifiers. TCRdb processed the PCR reads anew with MiXCR; each CDR3 protein has one entry. The repertoire holds roughly 670,000 distinct CDR3 sequences, over 45% seen once, with roughly 10% in the top ten. The study's findings and limits: Compared with controls, patients had more of about 5 TRBV segments, including TRBV5-6, TRBV5-1 and TRBV20-1.

This receptor was obtained from a girl aged 2-10 years with multiple sclerosis. The rearrangement links TRBV6-1 to TRBJ2-2; TRBD2 matches 13 bases. The specimen was blood. In DNA form, the CDR3 reads TGTGCCAGCAGGGGGACTAGCGGGATCGGGGAGCTGTTTTTT. This encodes CASRGTSGIGELFF.